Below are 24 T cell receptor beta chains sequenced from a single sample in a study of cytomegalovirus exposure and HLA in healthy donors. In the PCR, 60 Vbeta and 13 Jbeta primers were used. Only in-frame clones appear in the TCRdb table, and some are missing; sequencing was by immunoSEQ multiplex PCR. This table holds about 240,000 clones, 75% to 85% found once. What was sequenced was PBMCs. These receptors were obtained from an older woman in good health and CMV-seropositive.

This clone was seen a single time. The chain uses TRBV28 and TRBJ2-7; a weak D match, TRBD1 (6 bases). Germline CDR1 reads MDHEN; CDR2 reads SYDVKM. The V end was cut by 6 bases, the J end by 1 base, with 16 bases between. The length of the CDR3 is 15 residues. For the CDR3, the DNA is TGTGCCAGCAGCCCCCGCAGGGGATCTTCCTACGAGCAGTACTTC. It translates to CASSPRRGSSYEQYF. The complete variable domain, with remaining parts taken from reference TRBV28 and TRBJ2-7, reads DVKVTQSSRYLVKRTGEKVFLECVQDMDHENMFWYRQDPGLGLRLIYFSYDVKMKEKGDIPEGYSVSREKKERFSLILESASTNQTSMYLCASSPRRGSSYEQYFGPGTRLTVT.

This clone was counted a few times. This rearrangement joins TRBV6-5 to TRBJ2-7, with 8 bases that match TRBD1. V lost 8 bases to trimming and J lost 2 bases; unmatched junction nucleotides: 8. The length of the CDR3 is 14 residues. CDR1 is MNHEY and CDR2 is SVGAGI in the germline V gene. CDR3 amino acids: CASPTGGTPYEQYF. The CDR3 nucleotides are TGTGCCAGCCCAACAGGGGGTACCCCCTACGAGCAGTACTTC.

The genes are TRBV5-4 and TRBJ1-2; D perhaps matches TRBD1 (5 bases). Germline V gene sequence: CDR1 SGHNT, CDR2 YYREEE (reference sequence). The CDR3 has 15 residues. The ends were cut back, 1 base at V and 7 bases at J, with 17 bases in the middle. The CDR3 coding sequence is TGTGCCAGCAGCTTGACCGGGGGGAGGGAAGGTGGCTACACCTTC. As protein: CASSLTGGREGGYTF.

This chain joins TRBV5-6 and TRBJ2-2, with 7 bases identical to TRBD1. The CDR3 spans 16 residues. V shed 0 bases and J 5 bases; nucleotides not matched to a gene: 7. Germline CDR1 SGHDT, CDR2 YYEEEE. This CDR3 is CASSLVTGARTGELFF. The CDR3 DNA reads TGTGCCAGCAGCTTGGTCACAGGGGCGCGGACCGGGGAGCTGTTTTTT.

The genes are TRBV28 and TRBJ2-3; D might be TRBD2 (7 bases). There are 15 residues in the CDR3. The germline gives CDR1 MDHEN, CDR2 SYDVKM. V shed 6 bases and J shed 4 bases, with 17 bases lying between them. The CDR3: CASRGGTYHADTQYF. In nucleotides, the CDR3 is TGTGCCAGCAGGGGAGGGACATATCACGCAGATACGCAGTATTTT.

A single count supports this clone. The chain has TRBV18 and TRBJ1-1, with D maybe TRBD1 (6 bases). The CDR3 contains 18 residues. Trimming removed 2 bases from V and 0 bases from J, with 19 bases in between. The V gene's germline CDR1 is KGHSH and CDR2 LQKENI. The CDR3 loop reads CASSPFGRGTTMNTEAFF. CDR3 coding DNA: TGTGCCAGCTCACCATTCGGAAGGGGGACTACTATGAACACTGAAGCTTTCTTT.

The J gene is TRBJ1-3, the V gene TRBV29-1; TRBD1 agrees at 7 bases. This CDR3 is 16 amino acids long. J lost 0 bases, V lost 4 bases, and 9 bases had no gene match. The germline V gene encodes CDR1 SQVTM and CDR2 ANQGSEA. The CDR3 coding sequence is TGCAGCGTTGTAGGCGGGACAGCCTTCTCTGGAAACACCATATATTTT. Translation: CSVVGGTAFSGNTIYF.

This CDR3 reads CASNRGYGEAFF. Here the CDR3 DNA reads TGTGCCAGCAACAGGGGGTATGGTGAAGCTTTCTTT. The V gene is TRBV27, the J gene TRBJ1-1, with 8 positions matching TRBD1. Germline values: CDR1 MNHEY, CDR2 SMNVEV (reference sequence). This CDR3 spans 12 amino acids. J was trimmed by 7 bases and V by 7 bases; bases with no gene match: 5.

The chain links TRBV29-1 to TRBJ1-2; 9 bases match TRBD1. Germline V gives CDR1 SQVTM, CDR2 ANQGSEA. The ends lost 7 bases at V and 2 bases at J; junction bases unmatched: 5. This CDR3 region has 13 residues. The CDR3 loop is CSAPTGGNYGYTF. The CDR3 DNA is TGCAGCGCCCCGACAGGGGGAAACTATGGCTACACCTTC.

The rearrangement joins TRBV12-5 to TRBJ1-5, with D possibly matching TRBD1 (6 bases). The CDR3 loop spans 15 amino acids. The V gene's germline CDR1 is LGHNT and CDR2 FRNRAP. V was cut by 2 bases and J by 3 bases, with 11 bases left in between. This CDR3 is CASGLFTGPNQPQHF. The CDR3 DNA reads TGTGCTAGTGGTTTGTTTACAGGGCCCAATCAGCCCCAGCATTTT.

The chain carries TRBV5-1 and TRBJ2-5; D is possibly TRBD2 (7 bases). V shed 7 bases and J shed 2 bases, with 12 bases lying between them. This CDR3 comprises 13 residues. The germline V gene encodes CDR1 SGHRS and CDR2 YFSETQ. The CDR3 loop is CASGGGGQETQYF. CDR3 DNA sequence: TGCGCCAGCGGAGGGGGGGGGCAAGAGACCCAGTACTTC.

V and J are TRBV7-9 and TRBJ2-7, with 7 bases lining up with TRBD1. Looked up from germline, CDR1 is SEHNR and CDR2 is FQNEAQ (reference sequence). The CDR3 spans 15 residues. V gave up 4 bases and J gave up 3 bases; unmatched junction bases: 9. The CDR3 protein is CASSSARQGFYEQYF. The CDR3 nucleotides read TGTGCCAGCAGCTCTGCCCGACAGGGTTTCTACGAGCAGTACTTC.

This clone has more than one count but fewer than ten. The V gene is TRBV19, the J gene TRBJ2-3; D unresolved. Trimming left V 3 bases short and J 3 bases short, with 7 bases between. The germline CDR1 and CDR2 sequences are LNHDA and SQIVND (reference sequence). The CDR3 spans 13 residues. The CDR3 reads CASSIQVTDTQYF. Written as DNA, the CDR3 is TGTGCCAGTAGTATTCAGGTAACAGATACGCAGTATTTT.

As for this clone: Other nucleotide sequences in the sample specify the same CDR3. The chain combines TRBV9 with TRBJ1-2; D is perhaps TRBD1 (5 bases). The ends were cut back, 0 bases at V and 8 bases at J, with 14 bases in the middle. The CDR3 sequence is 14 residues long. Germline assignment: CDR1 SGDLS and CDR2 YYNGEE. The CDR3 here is CASSVGRGVLGYTF. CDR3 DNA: TGTGCCAGCAGCGTAGGGAGGGGTGTTTTAGGCTACACCTTC.

CDR3 region: CASSKAGPYNEQFF. In nucleotides, the CDR3 is TGTGCCAGTAGTAAGGCGGGTCCCTACAATGAGCAGTTCTTC. The chain links TRBV19 to TRBJ2-1, with D possibly being TRBD2 (5 bases). The CDR3 length is 14 residues. Germline V gene data show CDR1 as LNHDA and CDR2 as SQIVND (reference sequence). Trimming pared 4 bases from V and 2 bases from J, leaving 9 bases between.

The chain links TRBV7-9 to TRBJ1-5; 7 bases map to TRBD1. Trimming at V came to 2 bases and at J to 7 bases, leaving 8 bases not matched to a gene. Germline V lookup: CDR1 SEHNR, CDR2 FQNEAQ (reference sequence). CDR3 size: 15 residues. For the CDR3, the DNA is TGTGCCAGCAGCTTATCGGACAGGTGGGAACAGCCCCAGCATTTT. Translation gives CASSLSDRWEQPQHF.

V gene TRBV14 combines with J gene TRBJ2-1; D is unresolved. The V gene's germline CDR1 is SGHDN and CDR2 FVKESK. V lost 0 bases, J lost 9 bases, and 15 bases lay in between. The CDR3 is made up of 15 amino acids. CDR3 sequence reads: CASSQDRNYEVEQFF. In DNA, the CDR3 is TGTGCCAGCAGCCAAGATCGGAATTACGAGGTTGAGCAGTTCTTC.

In DNA form, the CDR3 reads TGCGCCAGCAGCTTGGGGGGGGAGGGCCATGGCTACACCTTC. Residues: CASSLGGEGHGYTF. V usage is TRBV5-1 and J usage is TRBJ1-2; the D gene is possibly TRBD1 (5 bases). V was clipped by 0 bases and J by 6 bases, with 12 bases between them. Germline CDR1 reads SGHRS; CDR2 reads YFSETQ. There are 14 residues in the CDR3.

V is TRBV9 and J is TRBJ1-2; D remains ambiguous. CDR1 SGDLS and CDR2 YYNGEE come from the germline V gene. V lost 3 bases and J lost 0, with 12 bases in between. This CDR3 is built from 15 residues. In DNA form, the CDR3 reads TGTGCCAGCAGCGGAGAGAGGGTATCTAACTATGGCTACACCTTC. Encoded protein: CASSGERVSNYGYTF.

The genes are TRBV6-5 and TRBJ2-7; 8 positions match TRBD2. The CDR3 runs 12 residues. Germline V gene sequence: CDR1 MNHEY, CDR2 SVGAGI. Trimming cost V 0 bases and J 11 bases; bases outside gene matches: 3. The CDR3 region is CASSYSGSGEYF. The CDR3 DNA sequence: TGTGCCAGCAGTTACTCGGGTAGCGGGGAGTACTTC.

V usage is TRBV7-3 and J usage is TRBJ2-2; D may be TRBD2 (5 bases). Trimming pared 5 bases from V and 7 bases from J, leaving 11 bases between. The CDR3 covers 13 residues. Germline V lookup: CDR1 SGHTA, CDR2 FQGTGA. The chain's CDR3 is CASSVRGFGELFF. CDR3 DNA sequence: TGTGCCAGCAGCGTCAGAGGGTTCGGGGAGCTGTTTTTT.

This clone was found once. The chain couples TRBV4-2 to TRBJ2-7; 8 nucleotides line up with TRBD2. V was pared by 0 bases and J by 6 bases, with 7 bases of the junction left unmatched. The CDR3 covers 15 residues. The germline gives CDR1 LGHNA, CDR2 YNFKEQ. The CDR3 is CASSQEYRAGGEQYF. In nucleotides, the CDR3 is TGTGCCAGCAGCCAAGAGTACAGGGCGGGAGGCGAGCAGTACTTC.

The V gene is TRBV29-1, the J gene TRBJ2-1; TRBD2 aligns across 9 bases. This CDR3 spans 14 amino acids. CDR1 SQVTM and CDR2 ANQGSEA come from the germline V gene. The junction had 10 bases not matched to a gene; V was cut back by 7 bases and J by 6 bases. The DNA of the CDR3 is TGCAGCGGCGCGGGGGCGGGAGGGTCCAATGAGCAGTTCTTC. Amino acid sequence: CSGAGAGGSNEQFF.

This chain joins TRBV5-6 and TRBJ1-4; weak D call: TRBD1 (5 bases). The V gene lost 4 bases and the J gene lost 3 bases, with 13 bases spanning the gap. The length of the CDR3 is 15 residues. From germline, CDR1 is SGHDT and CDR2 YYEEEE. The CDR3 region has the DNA TGTGCCAGCAGCCCGACAGATTCACCTAATGAAAAACTGTTTTTT. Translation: CASSPTDSPNEKLFF.